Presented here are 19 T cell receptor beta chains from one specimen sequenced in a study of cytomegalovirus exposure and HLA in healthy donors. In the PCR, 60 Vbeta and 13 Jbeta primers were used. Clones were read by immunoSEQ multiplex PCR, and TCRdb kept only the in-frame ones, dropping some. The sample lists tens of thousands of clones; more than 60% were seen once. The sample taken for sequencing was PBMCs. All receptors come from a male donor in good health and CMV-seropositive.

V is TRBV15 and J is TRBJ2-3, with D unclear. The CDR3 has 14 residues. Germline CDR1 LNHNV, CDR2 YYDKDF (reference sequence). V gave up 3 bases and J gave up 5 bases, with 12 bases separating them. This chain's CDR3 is CATSSAGSGDTQYF. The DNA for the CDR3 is TGTGCCACCAGCAGTGCAGGATCAGGAGATACGCAGTATTTT.

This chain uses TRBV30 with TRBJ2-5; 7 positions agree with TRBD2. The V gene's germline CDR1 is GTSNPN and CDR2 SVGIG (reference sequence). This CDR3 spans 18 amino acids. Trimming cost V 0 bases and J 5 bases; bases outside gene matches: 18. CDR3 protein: CAWSVIGGGVASMETQYF. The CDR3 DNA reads TGTGCCTGGAGTGTAATTGGGGGAGGGGTCGCTTCTATGGAGACCCAGTACTTC.

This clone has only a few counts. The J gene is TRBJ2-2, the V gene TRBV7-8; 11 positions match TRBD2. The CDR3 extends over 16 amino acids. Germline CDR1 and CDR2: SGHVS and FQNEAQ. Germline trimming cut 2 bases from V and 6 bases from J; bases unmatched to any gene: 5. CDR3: CASSLLIAGGSGELFF. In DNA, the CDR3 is TGTGCCAGCAGCTTATTGATAGCGGGAGGGTCCGGGGAGCTGTTTTTT.

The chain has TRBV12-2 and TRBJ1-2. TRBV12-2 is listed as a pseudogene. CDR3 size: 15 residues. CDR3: CASRLKNSRDYGYTF. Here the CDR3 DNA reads TGTGCAAGTCGCTTAAAAAACTCTCGGGACTATGGCTACACCTTC.

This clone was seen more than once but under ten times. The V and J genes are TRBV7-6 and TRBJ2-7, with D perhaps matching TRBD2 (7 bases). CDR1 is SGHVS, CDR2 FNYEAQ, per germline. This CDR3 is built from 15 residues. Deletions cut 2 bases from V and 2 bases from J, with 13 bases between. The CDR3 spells CASSLREGVTYEQYF. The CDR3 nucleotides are TGTGCCAGCAGCTTAAGGGAGGGGGTCACCTACGAGCAGTACTTC.

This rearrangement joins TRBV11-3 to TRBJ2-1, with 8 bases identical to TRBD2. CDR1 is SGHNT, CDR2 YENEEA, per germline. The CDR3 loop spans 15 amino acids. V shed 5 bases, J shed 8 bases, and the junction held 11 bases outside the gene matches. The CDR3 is CASSQTSGLRHEQFF. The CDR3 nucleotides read TGTGCCAGCAGCCAAACTAGCGGACTTCGCCATGAGCAGTTCTTC. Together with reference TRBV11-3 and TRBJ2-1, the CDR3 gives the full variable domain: EAGVVQSPRYKIIEKKQPVAFWCNPISGHNTLYWYLQNLGQGPELLIRYENEEAVDDSQLPKDRFSAERLKGVDSTLKIQPAELGDSAVYLCASSQTSGLRHEQFFGPGTRLTVL.

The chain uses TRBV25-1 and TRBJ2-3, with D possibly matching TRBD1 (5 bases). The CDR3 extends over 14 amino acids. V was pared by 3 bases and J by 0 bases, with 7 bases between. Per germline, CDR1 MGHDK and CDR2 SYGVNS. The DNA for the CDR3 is TGTGCCAGCAGTGATGACAGAAGCACAGATACGCAGTATTTT. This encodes CASSDDRSTDTQYF.

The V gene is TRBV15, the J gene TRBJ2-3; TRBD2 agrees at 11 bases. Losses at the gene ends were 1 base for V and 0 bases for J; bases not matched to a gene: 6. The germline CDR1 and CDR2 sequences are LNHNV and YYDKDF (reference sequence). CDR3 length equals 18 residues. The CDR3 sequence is CATSRGLAGGSSTDTQYF. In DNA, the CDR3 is TGTGCCACCAGCAGAGGCCTAGCGGGGGGCTCTAGCACAGATACGCAGTATTTT.

The CDR3 DNA follows: TGTGCCACCGGGACTAGCGGGGGCAGCACAGATACGCAGTATTTT. It is translated as CATGTSGGSTDTQYF. The V and J genes are TRBV19 and TRBJ2-3; 14 bases align to TRBD2. The length of the CDR3 is 15 residues. V lost 10 bases to trimming and J lost 0 bases; unmatched junction nucleotides: 3. The germline CDR1 and CDR2 sequences are LNHDA and SQIVND (reference sequence).

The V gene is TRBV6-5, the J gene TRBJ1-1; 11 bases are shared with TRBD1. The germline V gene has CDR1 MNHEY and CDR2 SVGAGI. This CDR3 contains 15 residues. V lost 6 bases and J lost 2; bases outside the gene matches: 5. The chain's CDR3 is CASSPGTGGNTEAFF. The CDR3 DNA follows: TGTGCCAGCAGCCCTGGGACAGGGGGTAACACTGAAGCTTTCTTT.

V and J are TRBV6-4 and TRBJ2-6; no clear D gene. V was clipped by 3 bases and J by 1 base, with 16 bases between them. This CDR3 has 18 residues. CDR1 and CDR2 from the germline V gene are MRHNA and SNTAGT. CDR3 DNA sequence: TGTGCCAGCAGTGAGACTCCCGGCTCGGAGTCTGGGGCCAACGTCCTGACTTTC. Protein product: CASSETPGSESGANVLTF.

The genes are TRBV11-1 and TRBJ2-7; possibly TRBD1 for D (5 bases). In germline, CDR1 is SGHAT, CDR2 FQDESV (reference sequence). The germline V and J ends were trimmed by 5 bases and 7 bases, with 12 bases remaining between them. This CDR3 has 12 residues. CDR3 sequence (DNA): TGTGCCAGCAGCGAAGGGGTCCGGGAGCAGTACTTC. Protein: CASSEGVREQYF.

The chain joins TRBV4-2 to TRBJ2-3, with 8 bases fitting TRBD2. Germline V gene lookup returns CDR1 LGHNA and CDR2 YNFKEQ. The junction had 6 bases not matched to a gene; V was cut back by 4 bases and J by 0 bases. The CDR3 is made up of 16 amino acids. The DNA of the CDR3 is TGTGCCAGCAGCCGTCGAGCGGGGGACAGCACAGATACGCAGTATTTT. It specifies CASSRRAGDSTDTQYF.

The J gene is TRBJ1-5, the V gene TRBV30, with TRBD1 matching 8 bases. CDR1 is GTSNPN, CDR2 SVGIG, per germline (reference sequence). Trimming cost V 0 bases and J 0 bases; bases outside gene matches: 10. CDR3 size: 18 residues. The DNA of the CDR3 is TGTGCCTGGAGTGTAGGAGTCAGGGGGCTGACTAGCAATCAGCCCCAGCATTTT. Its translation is CAWSVGVRGLTSNQPQHF.

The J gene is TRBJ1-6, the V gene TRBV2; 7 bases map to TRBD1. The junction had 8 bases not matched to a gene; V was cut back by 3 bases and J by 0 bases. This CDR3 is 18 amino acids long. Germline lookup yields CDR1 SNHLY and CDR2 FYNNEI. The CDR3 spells CASSEDRPRTSYNSPLHF. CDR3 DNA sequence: TGTGCCAGCAGTGAGGACAGGCCTCGAACCTCCTATAATTCACCCCTCCACTTT.

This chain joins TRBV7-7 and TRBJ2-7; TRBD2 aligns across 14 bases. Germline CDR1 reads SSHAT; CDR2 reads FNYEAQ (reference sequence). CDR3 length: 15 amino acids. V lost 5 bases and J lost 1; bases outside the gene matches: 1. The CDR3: CASSRTSGRSYEQYF. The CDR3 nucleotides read TGTGCCAGCAGCCGGACTAGCGGGAGGTCCTACGAGCAGTACTTC.

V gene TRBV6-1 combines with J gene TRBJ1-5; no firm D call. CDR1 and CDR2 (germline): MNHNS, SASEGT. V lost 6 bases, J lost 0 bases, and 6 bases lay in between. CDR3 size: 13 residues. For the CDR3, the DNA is TGTGCCAGCAGGAGTTATAGCAATCAGCCCCAGCATTTT. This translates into CASRSYSNQPQHF.

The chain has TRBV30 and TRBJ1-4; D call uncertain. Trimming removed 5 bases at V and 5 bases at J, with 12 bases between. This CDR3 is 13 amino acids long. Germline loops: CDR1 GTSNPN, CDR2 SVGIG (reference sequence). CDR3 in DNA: TGTGCCTGGCAGCGGGTAGACAATGAAAAACTGTTTTTT. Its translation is CAWQRVDNEKLFF.

CDR3 in DNA: TGCGCCAGCGCCAATGGCGGGCGGGAGACCCAGTACTTC. Amino acid sequence: CASANGGRETQYF. The rearrangement uses TRBV4-1 and TRBJ2-5; perhaps TRBD2 as D (5 bases). Looked up from germline, CDR1 is MGHRA and CDR2 is YSYEKL. The CDR3 is made up of 13 amino acids. Trimming cost V 8 bases and J 5 bases, with 15 bases left between them.